These T cell receptor beta chains were read from a single sample in a study of blood T cell repertoires in COVID-19. Assay used: immunoSEQ multiplex PCR; TCRdb lists only in-frame clones, some missing. The sample holds about 320,000 clones, about 85% seen once. Source material: PBMCs or T cells enriched from blood (not recorded which). The receptors shown here come from a woman in her 30s who had been exposed to COVID-19. The CDR3 runs from the conserved cysteine through the conserved F or W. D genes are given only for firm matches. Clone size, where shown, is once, few, many, or a class for clones that have expanded.

j_call	d_call	v_call	clone_size	cdr3_aa	cdr3_nt
TRBJ1-1	-	TRBV29-1	few	CSALQGFGTEAFF	TGCAGCGCACTCCAGGGATTCGGGACTGAAGCTTTCTTT
TRBJ2-5	-	TRBV20-1	-	CSVRGRETQYF	TGCAGTGTACGAGGAAGGGAGACCCAGTACTTC
TRBJ1-2	TRBD1	TRBV7-2	-	CASRSGQGSYGYTF	TGTGCCAGCAGGTCAGGACAGGGGAGCTATGGCTACACCTTC
TRBJ1-2	-	TRBV9	-	CASSVGEVPYGYTF	TGTGCCAGCAGCGTAGGGGAGGTTCCCTATGGCTACACCTTC
TRBJ2-1	-	TRBV5-6	-	CASSLAGLARYNEQFF	TGTGCCAGCAGCTTGGCCGGTCTAGCGCGGTACAATGAGCAGTTCTTC
TRBJ1-6	-	TRBV30	-	CAWHQGQRSPLHF	TGTGCCTGGCACCAGGGACAACGTTCACCCCTCCACTTT
TRBJ2-3	TRBD1	TRBV3-1/TRBV3-2	-	CASTLGQGITDTQYF	TGTGCCAGCACCCTCGGACAGGGAATCACAGATACGCAGTATTTT
TRBJ2-7	TRBD1	TRBV11-2	-	CASSLDVGTGSLTYEQYF	TGTGCCAGCAGCTTAGACGTCGGGACAGGGAGTCTTACCTACGAGCAGTACTTC
TRBJ2-7	-	TRBV5-6	-	CASSLIAEADYEQYF	TGTGCCAGCAGCTTAATAGCGGAGGCAGATTACGAGCAGTACTTC
TRBJ2-7	-	TRBV28	-	CASSFSSYEQYF	TGTGCCAGCAGTTTCAGCTCCTACGAGCAGTACTTC
TRBJ2-6	TRBD1	TRBV18	-	CASSPPTGSSGANVLTF	TGTGCCAGCTCACCCCCGACAGGGAGCTCTGGGGCCAACGTCCTGACTTTC
TRBJ2-1	TRBD2	TRBV2	once	CASKEREGPGEQFF	TGTGCCAGCAAGGAGCGGGAGGGCCCCGGTGAGCAGTTCTTC
TRBJ1-2	-	TRBV3-1/TRBV3-2	-	CASSHAGQIYGYTF	TGTGCCAGCAGCCATGCCGGACAGATTTATGGCTACACCTTC
TRBJ2-7	-	TRBV7-2	-	CASSCGMNREYEQYF	TGTGCCAGCAGCTGTGGAATGAACAGGGAATACGAGCAGTACTTC
TRBJ2-3	TRBD1	TRBV28	-	CASSSRDRVLDTQYF	TGTGCCAGCAGTTCACGAGACAGGGTGCTGGATACGCAGTATTTT
TRBJ2-7	TRBD1	TRBV30	-	CAWRLTGSSYEQYF	TGTGCCTGGAGGCTGACAGGGTCGTCTTACGAGCAGTACTTC
TRBJ1-1	TRBD1	TRBV18	-	CASGQGLETEAFF	TGTGCCAGCGGACAGGGTCTGGAAACTGAAGCTTTCTTT
TRBJ2-5	-	TRBV7-9	-	CASSSLQETQYF	TGTGCCAGCAGCTCCCTGCAAGAGACCCAGTACTTC
TRBJ1-5	TRBD1	TRBV6-5	-	CASSYRRGLQPQHF	TGTGCCAGCAGTTACCGTAGGGGGCTTCAGCCCCAGCATTTT
TRBJ2-5	-	TRBV3-1/TRBV3-2	-	CASSQDSNPGELWETQYF	TGTGCCAGCAGCCAAGATAGTAATCCGGGGGAACTGTGGGAGACCCAGTACTTC
TRBJ2-3	TRBD1	TRBV11-1	-	CASSLTGTGRTDTQYF	TGTGCCAGCAGCCTAACGGGGACAGGGAGGACAGATACGCAGTATTTT
TRBJ1-5	-	TRBV21-1	few	CASTDRGLYQPQHF	TGTGCCAGCACCGACAGGGGGCTGTATCAGCCCCAGCATTTT
TRBJ2-1	-	TRBV19	-	CASSYTGVENNEQFF	TGTGCCAGTAGTTATACGGGAGTAGAAAACAATGAGCAGTTCTTC
TRBJ1-5	TRBD1	TRBV2	few	CASSEAGGYMGNQPQHF	TGTGCCAGCAGTGAGGCAGGGGGGTATATGGGCAATCAGCCCCAGCATTTT
TRBJ2-7	TRBD2	TRBV5-4	-	CASSGKSGRGYEQYF	TGTGCCAGCAGCGGGAAGAGCGGGAGAGGGTACGAGCAGTACTTC
TRBJ1-2	TRBD1	TRBV11-2	-	CASSKTGQGMVGYTF	TGTGCCAGCAGCAAGACGGGACAGGGAATGGTTGGATACACCTTC
TRBJ1-2	TRBD1	TRBV2	-	CASSGLRGPPGYGYTF	TGTGCCAGCAGTGGACTTAGGGGGCCCCCCGGGTATGGCTACACCTTC
TRBJ1-2	-	TRBV3-1/TRBV3-2	-	CEGDNYGYTF	TGTGAAGGGGATAACTATGGCTACACCTTC
TRBJ2-7	-	TRBV7-9	-	CASSSRGGGVLRTYEQYF	TGTGCCAGCAGTTCTCGAGGAGGGGGCGTTTTGAGGACCTACGAGCAGTACTTC
TRBJ2-7	TRBD2	TRBV6-5	-	CASWPGGEGSYEQYF	TGTGCCAGCTGGCCGGGGGGGGAGGGTAGCTACGAGCAGTACTTC
TRBJ2-2	-	TRBV23-1	-	CASSRLSGPTSAGELFF	TGCGCCAGCAGTCGGCTTTCTGGGCCAACCTCCGCCGGGGAGCTGTTTTTT